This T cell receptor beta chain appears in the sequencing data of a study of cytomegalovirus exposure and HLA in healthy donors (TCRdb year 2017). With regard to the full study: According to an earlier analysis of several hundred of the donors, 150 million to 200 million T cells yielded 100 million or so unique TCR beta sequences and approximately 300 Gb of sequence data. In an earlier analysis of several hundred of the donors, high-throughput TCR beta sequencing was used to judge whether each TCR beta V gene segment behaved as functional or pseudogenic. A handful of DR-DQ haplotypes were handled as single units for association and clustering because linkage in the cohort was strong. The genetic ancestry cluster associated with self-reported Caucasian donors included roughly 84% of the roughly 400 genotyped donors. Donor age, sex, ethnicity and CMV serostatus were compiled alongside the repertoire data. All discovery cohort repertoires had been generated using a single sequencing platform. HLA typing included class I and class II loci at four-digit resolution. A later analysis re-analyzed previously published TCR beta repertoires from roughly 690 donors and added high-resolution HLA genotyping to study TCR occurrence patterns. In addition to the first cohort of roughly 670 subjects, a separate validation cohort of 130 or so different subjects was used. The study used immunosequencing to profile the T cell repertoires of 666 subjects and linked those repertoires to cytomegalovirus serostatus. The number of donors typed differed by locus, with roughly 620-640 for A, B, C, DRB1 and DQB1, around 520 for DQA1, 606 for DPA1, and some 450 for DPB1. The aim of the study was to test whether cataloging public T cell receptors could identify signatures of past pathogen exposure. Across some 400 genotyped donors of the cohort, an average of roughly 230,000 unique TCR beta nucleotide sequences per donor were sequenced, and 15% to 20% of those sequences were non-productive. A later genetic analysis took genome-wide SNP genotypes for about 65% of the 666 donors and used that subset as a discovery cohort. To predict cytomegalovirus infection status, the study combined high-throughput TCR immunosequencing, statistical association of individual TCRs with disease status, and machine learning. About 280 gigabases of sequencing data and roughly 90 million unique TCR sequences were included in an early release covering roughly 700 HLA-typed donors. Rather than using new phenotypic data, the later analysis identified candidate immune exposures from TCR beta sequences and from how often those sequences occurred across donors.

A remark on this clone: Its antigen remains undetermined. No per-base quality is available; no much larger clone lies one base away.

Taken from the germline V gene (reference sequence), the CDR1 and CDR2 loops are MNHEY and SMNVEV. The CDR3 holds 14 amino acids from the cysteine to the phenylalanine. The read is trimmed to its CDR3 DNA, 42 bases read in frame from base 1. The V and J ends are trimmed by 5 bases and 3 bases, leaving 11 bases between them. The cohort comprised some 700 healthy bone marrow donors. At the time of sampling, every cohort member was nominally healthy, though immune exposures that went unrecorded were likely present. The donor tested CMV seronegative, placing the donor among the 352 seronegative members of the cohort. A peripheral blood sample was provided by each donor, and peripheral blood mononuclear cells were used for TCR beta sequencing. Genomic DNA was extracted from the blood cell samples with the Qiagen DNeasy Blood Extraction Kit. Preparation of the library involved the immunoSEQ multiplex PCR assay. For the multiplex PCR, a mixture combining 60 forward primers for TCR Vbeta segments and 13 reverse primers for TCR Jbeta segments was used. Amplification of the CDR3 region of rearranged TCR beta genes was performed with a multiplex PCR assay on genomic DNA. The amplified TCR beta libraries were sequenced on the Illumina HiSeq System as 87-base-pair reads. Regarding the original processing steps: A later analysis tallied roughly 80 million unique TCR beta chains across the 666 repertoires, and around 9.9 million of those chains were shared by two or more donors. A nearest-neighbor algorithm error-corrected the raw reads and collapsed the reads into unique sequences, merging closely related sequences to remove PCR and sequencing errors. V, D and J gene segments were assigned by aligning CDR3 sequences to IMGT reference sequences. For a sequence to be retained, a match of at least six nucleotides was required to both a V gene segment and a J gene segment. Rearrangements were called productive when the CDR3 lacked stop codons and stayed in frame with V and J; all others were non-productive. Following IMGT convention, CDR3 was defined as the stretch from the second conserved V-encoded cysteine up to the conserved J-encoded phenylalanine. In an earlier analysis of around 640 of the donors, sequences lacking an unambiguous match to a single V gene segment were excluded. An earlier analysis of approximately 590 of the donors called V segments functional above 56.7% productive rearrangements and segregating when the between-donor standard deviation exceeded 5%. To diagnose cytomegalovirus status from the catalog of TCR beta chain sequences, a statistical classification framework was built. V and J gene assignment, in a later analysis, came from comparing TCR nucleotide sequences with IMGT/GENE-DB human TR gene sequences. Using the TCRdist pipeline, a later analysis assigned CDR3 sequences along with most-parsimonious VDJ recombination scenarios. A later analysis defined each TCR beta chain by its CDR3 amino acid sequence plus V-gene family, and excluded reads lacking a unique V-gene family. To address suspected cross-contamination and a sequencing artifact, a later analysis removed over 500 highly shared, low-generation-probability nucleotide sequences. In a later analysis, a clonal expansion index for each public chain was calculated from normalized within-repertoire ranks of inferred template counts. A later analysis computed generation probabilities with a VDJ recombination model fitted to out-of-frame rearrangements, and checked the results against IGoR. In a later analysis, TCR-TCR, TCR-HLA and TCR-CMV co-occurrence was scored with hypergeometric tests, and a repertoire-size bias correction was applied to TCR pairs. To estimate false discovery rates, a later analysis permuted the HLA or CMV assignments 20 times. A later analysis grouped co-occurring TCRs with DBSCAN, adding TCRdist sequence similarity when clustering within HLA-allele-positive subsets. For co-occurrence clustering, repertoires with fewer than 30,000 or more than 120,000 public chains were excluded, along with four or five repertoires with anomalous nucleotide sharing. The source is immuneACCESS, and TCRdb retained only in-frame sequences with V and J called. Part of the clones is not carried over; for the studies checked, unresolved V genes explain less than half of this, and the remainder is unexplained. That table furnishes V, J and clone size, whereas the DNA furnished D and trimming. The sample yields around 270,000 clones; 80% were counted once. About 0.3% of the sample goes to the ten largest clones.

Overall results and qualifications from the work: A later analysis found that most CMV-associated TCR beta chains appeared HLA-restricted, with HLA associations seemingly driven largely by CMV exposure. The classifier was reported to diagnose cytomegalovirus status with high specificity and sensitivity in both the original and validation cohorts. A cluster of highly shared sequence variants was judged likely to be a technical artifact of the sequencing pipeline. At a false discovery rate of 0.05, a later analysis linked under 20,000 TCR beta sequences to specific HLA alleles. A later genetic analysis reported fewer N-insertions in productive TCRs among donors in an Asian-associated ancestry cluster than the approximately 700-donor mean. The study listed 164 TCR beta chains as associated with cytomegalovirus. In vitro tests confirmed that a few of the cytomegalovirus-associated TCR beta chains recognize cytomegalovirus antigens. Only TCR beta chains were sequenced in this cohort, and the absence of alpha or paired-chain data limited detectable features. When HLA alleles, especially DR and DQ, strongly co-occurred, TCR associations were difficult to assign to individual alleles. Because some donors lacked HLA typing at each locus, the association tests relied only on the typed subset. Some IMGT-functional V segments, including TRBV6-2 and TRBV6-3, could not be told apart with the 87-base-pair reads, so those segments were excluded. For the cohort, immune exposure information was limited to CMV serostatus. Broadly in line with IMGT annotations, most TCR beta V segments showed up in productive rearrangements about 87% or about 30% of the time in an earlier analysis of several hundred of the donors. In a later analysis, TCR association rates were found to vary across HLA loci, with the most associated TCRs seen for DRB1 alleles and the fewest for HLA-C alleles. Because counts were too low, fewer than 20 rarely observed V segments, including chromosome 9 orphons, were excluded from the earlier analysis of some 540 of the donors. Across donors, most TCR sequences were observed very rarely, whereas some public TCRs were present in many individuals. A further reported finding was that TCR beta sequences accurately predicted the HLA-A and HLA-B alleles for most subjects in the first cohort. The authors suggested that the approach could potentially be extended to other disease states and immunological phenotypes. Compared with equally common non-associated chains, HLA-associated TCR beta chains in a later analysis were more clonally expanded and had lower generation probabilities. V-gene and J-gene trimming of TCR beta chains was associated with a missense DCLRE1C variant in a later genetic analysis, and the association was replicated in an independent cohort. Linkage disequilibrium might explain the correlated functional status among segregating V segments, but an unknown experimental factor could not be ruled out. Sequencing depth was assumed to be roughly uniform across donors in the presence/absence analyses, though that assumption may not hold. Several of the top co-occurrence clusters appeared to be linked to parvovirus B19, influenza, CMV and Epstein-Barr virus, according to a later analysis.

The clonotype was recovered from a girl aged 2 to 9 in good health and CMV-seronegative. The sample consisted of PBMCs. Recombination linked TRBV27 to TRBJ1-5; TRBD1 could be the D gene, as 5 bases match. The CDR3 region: CASSLDSNNQPQHF. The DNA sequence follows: TGTGCCAGCAGTCTTGACAGTAACAATCAGCCCCAGCATTTT.